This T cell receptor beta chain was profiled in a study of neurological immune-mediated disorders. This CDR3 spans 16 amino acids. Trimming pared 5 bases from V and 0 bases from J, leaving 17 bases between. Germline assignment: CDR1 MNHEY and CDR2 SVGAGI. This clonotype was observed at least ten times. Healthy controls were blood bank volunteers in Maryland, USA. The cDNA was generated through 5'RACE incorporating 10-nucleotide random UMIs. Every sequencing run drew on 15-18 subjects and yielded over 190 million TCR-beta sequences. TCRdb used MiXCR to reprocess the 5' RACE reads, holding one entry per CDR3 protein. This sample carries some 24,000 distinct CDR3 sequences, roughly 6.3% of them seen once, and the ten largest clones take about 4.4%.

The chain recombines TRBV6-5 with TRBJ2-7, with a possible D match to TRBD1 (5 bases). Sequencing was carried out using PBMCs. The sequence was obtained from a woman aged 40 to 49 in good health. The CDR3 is CASSGVTERHSYEQYF. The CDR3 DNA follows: TGTGCCAGCAGTGGGGTGACAGAGAGGCACTCCTACGAGCAGTACTTC.